This T cell receptor beta chain emerged from a study of beta chain features in type 1 diabetes. Study in general: Cell yields, age and gender were similar between patients and healthy donors.

The CDR3 sequence is 14 residues long. V lost 1 base to trimming and J lost 3 bases, with 10 bases between them. TCRB transcripts that were expressed got sequenced, as all of the isolated RNA had been reverse transcribed. The repertoire was sequenced with immunoSEQ multiplex PCR; TCRdb's copy has only in-frame clones and lacks some. The sample has some 330,000 clones; about 11% are singletons. The sample comprised naive CD4+ T cells from blood. This receptor was obtained from a woman aged 25 to 39 in good health. The J gene is TRBJ2-7, the V gene TRBV6-7; D is undetermined. TRBV6-7 is designated an ORF whose function remains uncertain. The CDR3 sequence: CASSYFPTFYEQYF. In DNA form, the CDR3 reads TGTGCCAGCAGTTACTTCCCTACCTTCTACGAGCAGTACTTC.